A selection of T cell receptor beta chains follows, all from one sample in a study of blood T cell repertoires in COVID-19. The assay was immunoSEQ multiplex PCR, and TCRdb's table has in-frame clones only and misses some. Among 200,000 to 300,000 clones, roughly 80% were seen once, and the ten largest hold 4.2%. The sequenced material came from peripheral blood. These receptors all stem from a man in his 60s with acute or convalescent COVID-19. The CDR3 runs from the conserved cysteine through the conserved F or W. The order of the fields is CDR3 protein, CDR3 DNA, V gene, J gene, clone size, D gene. D genes are given only for firm matches. Size values are once, few and many counts, or a class for expanded clones, and some rows have none.

CASGPRRHPQGTF	TGTGCCAGCGGACCCCGCCGGCACCCTCAGGGCACCTTC	TRBV7-9	TRBJ1-2	.	.
CASSSYRESSGNTIYF	TGTGCCAGCAGCTCTTACAGGGAAAGTTCTGGAAACACCATATATTTT	TRBV13	TRBJ1-3	.	.
CASSRTIPPDTQYF	TGTGCCAGCAGTCGGACTATTCCCCCGGATACGCAGTATTTT	TRBV6-4	TRBJ2-3	once	.
CASSVGPAGDTDTQYF	TGTGCCAGCAGCGTAGGGCCAGCGGGGGACACAGATACGCAGTATTTT	TRBV9	TRBJ2-3	.	TRBD2
CASSESTGVGKNIQYF	TGTGCCAGCAGTGAATCGACAGGGGTTGGGAAAAACATTCAGTACTTC	TRBV25-1	TRBJ2-4	.	TRBD1
CASSPQKRGEETQYF	TGCGCCAGCAGCCCCCAGAAGCGGGGGGAAGAGACCCAGTACTTC	TRBV5-1	TRBJ2-5	.	TRBD2
CASSSPIGVGQETQYF	TGCGCCAGCAGCTCCCCAATCGGAGTTGGCCAAGAGACCCAGTACTTC	TRBV5-1	TRBJ2-5	.	.
CASTKRDSPTHEQYF	TGTGCCAGCACCAAAAGGGACAGCCCGACCCACGAGCAGTACTTC	TRBV7-8	TRBJ2-7	.	TRBD1
CASRWDSRSEKLFF	TGTGCCAGCAGATGGGACAGCCGGAGTGAAAAACTGTTTTTT	TRBV6-5	TRBJ1-4	.	TRBD1
CASSQDRGSTVGTEAFF	TGCGCCAGCAGCCAAGATCGGGGGTCCACGGTGGGCACTGAAGCTTTCTTT	TRBV4-1	TRBJ1-1	.	.
CASSQVSVNTEAFF	TGTGCCAGCAGCCAAGTCTCGGTGAACACTGAAGCTTTCTTT	TRBV3-1/TRBV3-2	TRBJ1-1	.	.
CASSLDPGGFWGYTF	TGTGCCAGCAGTTTAGACCCCGGGGGATTCTGGGGCTACACCTTC	TRBV27	TRBJ1-2	few	.
CASSLPPPSGRALPSYEQYF	TGTGCCAGCAGCTTACCCCCCCCTAGCGGGAGGGCCCTCCCCTCCTACGAGCAGTACTTC	TRBV7-3	TRBJ2-7	.	TRBD2
CASSQTGQGCPDTQYF	TGCGCCAGCAGTCAGACCGGACAGGGATGTCCAGATACGCAGTATTTT	TRBV23-1	TRBJ2-3	once	TRBD1
CARTGVRSYNEQFF	TGTGCCAGGACGGGGGTCCGCTCCTACAATGAGCAGTTCTTC	TRBV2	TRBJ2-1	.	.
CASSVGAGSQPQHF	TGTGCCAGCAGCGTAGGAGCAGGCAGTCAGCCCCAGCATTTT	TRBV9	TRBJ1-5	.	.
CASSYQGIYGYTF	TGTGCCAGCAGTTATCAGGGAATCTATGGCTACACCTTC	TRBV6-2/TRBV6-3	TRBJ1-2	.	.
CASSPGLTLPYNEQFF	TGTGCCAGCAGCCCAGGACTCACTCTACCCTACAATGAGCAGTTCTTC	TRBV7-2	TRBJ2-1	once	.
CASSKDRIGDGYTF	TGTGCCAGCAGCAAGGACAGAATTGGCGATGGCTACACCTTC	TRBV21-1	TRBJ1-2	few	.
CASSSSPGNTEAFF	TGTGCCAGCAGTTCGTCTCCAGGTAACACTGAAGCTTTCTTT	TRBV6-5	TRBJ1-1	few	.
CASSLTYSEETQYF	TGTGCCAGCTCATTAACGTACAGTGAAGAGACCCAGTACTTC	TRBV18	TRBJ2-5	.	.
CASSAGVRGDYTF	TGTGCCAGCAGCGCCGGGGTCCGTGGAGACTACACCTTC	TRBV6-2/TRBV6-3	TRBJ1-2	.	.
CASSQDPPGAFATNEKLFF	TGTGCCAGCAGCCAAGATCCCCCAGGGGCATTTGCAACTAATGAAAAACTGTTTTTT	TRBV3-1/TRBV3-2	TRBJ1-4	.	.
CASSLGPTETQYF	TGTGCCAGCAGTTTAGGGCCAACAGAGACCCAGTACTTC	TRBV12-3/TRBV12-4	TRBJ2-5	.	.
CASSLATSGFYEQFF	TGCGCCAGCAGCTTAGCGACTAGCGGGTTTTATGAGCAGTTCTTC	TRBV5-1	TRBJ2-1	.	TRBD2
CASSREVSYNEQFF	TGTGCCAGCAGCCGGGAGGTGTCCTACAATGAGCAGTTCTTC	TRBV3-1/TRBV3-2	TRBJ2-1	few	.
CATAGGPYNEQFF	TGTGCCACGGCGGGGGGGCCGTACAATGAGCAGTTCTTC	TRBV2	TRBJ2-1	.	TRBD2
CASSEAGGPSSDEQYF	TGTGCCAGCAGTGAAGCGGGAGGGCCCTCCTCCGACGAGCAGTACTTC	TRBV2	TRBJ2-7	.	TRBD2
CASSPPQGSYEQYF	TGCGCCAGCAGTCCCCCGCAGGGGTCCTACGAGCAGTACTTC	TRBV5-1	TRBJ2-7	.	.
CASFWREGGEQFF	TGTGCCAGCTTCTGGCGGGAGGGCGGTGAGCAGTTCTTC	TRBV28	TRBJ2-1	.	TRBD2
CASSSAKGAGGNTEAFF	TGTGCCAGCAGTTCCGCCAAAGGAGCCGGCGGGAACACTGAAGCTTTCTTT	TRBV27	TRBJ1-1	.	.
CASSYSASGAQETQYF	TGTGCCAGCAGTTACTCGGCTAGCGGGGCGCAAGAGACCCAGTACTTC	TRBV6-2/TRBV6-3	TRBJ2-5	.	TRBD2
CASSLTGAGETQYF	TGTGCCAGCAGCTTAACAGGGGCTGGGGAGACCCAGTACTTC	TRBV5-4	TRBJ2-5	.	TRBD1
CASSYLEGGLATF	TGTGCCAGCAGTTACCTCGAGGGGGGGTTGGCCACCTTC	TRBV6-5	TRBJ1-2	.	.
CASSVSGQGNQETQYF	TGTGCCAGTAGTGTTTCGGGACAGGGAAACCAAGAGACCCAGTACTTC	TRBV19	TRBJ2-5	.	TRBD1
CSVEAAGAFAGELFF	TGCAGCGTTGAAGCGGCAGGGGCATTCGCCGGGGAGCTGTTTTTT	TRBV29-1	TRBJ2-2	once	.
CAISKGQPSTDTQYF	TGTGCCATCAGCAAGGGACAGCCTAGCACAGATACGCAGTATTTT	TRBV10-3	TRBJ2-3	.	TRBD1
CASRPTDSEGQPQHF	TGTGCCAGCAGGCCCACGGACTCCGAGGGTCAGCCCCAGCATTTT	TRBV2	TRBJ1-5	.	.
CASSLGLAGTLSYEQYF	TGTGCCAGCAGCTTGGGACTAGCGGGGACCCTCTCCTACGAGCAGTACTTC	TRBV3-1/TRBV3-2	TRBJ2-7	.	TRBD2
CASSLRGSEKLFF	TGTGCCAGCAGTTTAAGGGGATCAGAAAAACTGTTTTTT	TRBV12-3/TRBV12-4	TRBJ1-4	.	.
CASSPRRTGSHRGTEAFF	TGTGCCAGCAGCCCCAGAAGGACAGGGAGCCATCGGGGCACTGAAGCTTTCTTT	TRBV21-1	TRBJ1-1	.	.
CASSLSVAGWSDTQYF	TGTGCCAGCAGTTTATCAGTAGCGGGATGGTCAGATACGCAGTATTTT	TRBV27	TRBJ2-3	.	TRBD2
CASSEYRVNEQFF	TGTGCCAGCAGTGAATACAGGGTCAATGAGCAGTTCTTC	TRBV6-1	TRBJ2-1	.	.
CASRMGLADVEQFF	TGTGCCAGCAGAATGGGACTAGCCGACGTCGAGCAGTTCTTC	TRBV3-1/TRBV3-2	TRBJ2-1	.	TRBD2
CASSEEGLAGTEQFF	TGTGCCAGCAGTGAAGAGGGACTAGCGGGTACTGAGCAGTTCTTC	TRBV2	TRBJ2-1	.	TRBD2
CASSTYKGLLDYGYTF	TGCGCCAGCAGCACGTATAAAGGACTCCTGGATTATGGCTACACCTTC	TRBV4-1	TRBJ1-2	.	.
CASRLGSGGGTYNEQFF	TGTGCCAGCCGCCTCGGGAGCGGGGGGGGGACATACAATGAGCAGTTCTTC	TRBV27	TRBJ2-1	.	TRBD2
CASSLAGSYEQYF	TGTGCCAGCAGCTTAGCCGGGAGCTACGAGCAGTACTTC	TRBV7-2	TRBJ2-7	.	.
CASSLSGQDSYEQYF	TGTGCCAGCAGCCTTTCGGGACAAGACTCCTACGAGCAGTACTTC	TRBV7-3	TRBJ2-7	.	.
CASSIDRAMATEAFF	TGTGCCAGCAGCATTGACAGGGCGATGGCCACTGAAGCTTTCTTT	TRBV9	TRBJ1-1	.	TRBD1
CASSQEISGGNEQFF	TGCGCCAGCAGCCAAGAAATAAGCGGGGGGAATGAGCAGTTCTTC	TRBV4-3	TRBJ2-1	few	TRBD2
CASSQDWEGLYNEQFF	TGTGCCAGCAGCCAAGACTGGGAGGGCCTGTACAATGAGCAGTTCTTC	TRBV14	TRBJ2-1	.	TRBD2